This note documents a single TCR beta chain sequence. The CDR3 has 12 amino acids. Germline values: CDR1 GTSNPN, CDR2 SVGIG (reference sequence). The trim removed 2 bases at V and 9 bases at J, leaving 4 bases unmatched. PCR was performed using 60 Vbeta and 13 Jbeta primers. Assay used: immunoSEQ multiplex PCR; TCRdb lists only in-frame clones, some missing. In the table there are about 150,000 clones, around three quarters of which are singletons. The sample is drawn from a study of cytomegalovirus exposure and HLA in healthy donors. This receptor was identified in a woman aged 35 to 49 in good health and CMV-seronegative. The specimen was PBMCs. The chain links TRBV30 to TRBJ2-1, with TRBD1 matching 7 bases. CDR3 protein: CAWSTGAGEQFF. Written as DNA, the CDR3 is TGTGCCTGGAGTACAGGGGCTGGTGAGCAGTTCTTC.